What follows describes a single T cell receptor beta chain. The repertoire was sequenced with immunoSEQ multiplex PCR; TCRdb's copy has only in-frame clones and lacks some. The sample has a few hundred thousand clones, 85% to 90% seen once; the top ten hold over 2%. The data originate from a study of blood T cell repertoires in COVID-19. Participants were aged about 18 to 100 years from around 25 US areas. The CDR3 loop spans 13 amino acids. V was cut by 8 bases and J by 3 bases, with 13 bases left in between. The V gene's germline CDR1 is MGHDK and CDR2 SYGVNS. The specimen was PBMCs or T cells enriched from blood (not recorded which). The chain links TRBV25-1 to TRBJ1-2; perhaps TRBD1 as D (6 bases). This TCR derives from a woman aged 18-29 years who had recovered from COVID-19. This CDR3 is CASHGGLDYGYTF. The CDR3 bases are TGTGCCAGCCACGGGGGGCTTGACTATGGCTACACCTTC.